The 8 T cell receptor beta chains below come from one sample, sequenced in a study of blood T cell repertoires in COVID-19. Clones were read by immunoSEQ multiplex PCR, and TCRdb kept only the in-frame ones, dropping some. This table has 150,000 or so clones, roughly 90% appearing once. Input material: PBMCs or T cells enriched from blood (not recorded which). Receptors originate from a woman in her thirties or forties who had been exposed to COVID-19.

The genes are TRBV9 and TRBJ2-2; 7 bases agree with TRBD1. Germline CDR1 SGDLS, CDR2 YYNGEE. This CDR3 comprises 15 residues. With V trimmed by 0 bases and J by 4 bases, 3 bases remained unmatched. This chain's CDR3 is CASSVVGTATGELFF. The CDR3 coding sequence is TGTGCCAGCAGCGTAGTAGGGACAGCCACCGGGGAGCTGTTTTTT.

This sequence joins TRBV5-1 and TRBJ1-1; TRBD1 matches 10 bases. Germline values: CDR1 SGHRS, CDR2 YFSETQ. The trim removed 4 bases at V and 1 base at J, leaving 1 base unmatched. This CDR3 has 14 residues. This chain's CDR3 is CASSRQGANTEAFF. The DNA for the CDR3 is TGCGCCAGCAGCCGACAGGGGGCGAACACTGAAGCTTTCTTT.

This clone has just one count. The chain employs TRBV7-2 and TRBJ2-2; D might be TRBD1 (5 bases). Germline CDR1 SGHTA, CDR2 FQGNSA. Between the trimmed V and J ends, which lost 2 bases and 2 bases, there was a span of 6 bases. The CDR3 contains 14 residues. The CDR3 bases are TGTGCCAGCAGCTTACAGGGAAACACCGGGGAGCTGTTTTTT. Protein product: CASSLQGNTGELFF.

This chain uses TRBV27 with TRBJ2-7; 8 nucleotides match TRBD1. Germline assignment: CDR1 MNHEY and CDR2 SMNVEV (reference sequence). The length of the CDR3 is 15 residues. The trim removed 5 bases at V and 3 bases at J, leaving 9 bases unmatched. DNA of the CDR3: TGTGCCAGCAGTAGTCGAACAGGGGGGTTCTACGAGCAGTACTTC. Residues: CASSSRTGGFYEQYF.

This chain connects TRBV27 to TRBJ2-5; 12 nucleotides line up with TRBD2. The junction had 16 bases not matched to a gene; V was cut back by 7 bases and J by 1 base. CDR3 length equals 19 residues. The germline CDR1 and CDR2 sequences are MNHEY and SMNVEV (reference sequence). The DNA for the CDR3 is TGTGCCAGCAAAACTCAGGGCGTTAGGACTAGCGGGACCCAAGAGACCCAGTACTTC. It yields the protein CASKTQGVRTSGTQETQYF.

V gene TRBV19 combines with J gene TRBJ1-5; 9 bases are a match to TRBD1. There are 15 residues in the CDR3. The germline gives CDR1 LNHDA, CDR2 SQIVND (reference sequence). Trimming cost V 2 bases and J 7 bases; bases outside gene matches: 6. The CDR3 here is CASSIRTTGGQPQHF. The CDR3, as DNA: TGTGCCAGTAGTATAAGGACCACAGGGGGCCAGCCCCAGCATTTT.

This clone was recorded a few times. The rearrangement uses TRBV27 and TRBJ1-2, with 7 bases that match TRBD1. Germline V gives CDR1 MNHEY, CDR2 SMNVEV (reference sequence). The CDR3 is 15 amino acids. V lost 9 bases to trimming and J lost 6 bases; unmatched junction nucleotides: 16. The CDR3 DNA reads TGTGCCAGTACCCCACTGGGGACAGTAGGAAATGGCTACACCTTC. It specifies CASTPLGTVGNGYTF.

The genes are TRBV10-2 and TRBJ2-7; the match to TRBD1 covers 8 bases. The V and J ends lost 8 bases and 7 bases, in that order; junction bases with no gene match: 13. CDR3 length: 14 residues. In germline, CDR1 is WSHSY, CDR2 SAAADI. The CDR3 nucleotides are TGCGCCAGCCTACAGACAGGGGAACGGTGGGAGCAGTACTTC. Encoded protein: CASLQTGERWEQYF.